The source of this T cell receptor beta chain is a study of regulatory T cells in long-lasting Graves disease. iRepertoire HTBI primers and Arm-PCR of CDR3 regions built TCR beta libraries. MiXCR was run by TCRdb on the multiplex PCR reads, yielding one entry per CDR3 protein. Among about 340,000 distinct CDR3 sequences listed, around 20% were seen once. The V and J ends lost 6 bases and 0 bases respectively, with 7 bases between them. The CDR3 is made up of 13 amino acids. In germline, CDR1 is MNHNS, CDR2 SASEGT. As concerns this clonotype: What it recognizes is unknown.

Time point denoted: persistent/refractory GD, antithyroid drugs over 5 years with positive TRAb. PBMCs were the source of the RNA used for TCR sequencing. General study findings and limits: TCR diversity was lower in persistent Graves' patients (versus newly diagnosed ones). Persistent cases favored TRBV28, TRBJ1-2 and TRBJ2-5.

This TCR came from a female donor with Graves disease. The genes are TRBV6-1 and TRBJ2-3; D remains ambiguous. The source material was peripheral blood mononuclear cells (PBMCs), sampled when the disease was refractory, from a patient treated with antithyroid drugs. CDR3 sequence: CASRESSTDTQYF. Here the CDR3 DNA reads TGTGCCAGCAGGGAAAGTAGCACAGATACGCAGTATTTT.